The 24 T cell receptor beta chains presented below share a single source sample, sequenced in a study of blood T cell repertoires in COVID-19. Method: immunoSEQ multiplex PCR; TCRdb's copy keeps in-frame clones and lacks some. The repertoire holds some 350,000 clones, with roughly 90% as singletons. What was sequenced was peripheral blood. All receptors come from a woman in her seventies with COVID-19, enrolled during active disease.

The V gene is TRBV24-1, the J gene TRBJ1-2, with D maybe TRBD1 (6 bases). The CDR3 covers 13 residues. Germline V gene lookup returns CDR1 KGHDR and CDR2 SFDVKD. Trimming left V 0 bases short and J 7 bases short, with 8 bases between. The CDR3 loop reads CATSDLGGRGYTF. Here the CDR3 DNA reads TGTGCCACCAGTGATTTGGGGGGCCGTGGCTACACCTTC.

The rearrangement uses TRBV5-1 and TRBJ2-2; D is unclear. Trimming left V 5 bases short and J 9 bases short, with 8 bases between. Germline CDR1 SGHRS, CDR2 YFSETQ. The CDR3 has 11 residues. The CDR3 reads CASRMERELFF. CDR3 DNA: TGCGCCAGCAGGATGGAGAGGGAGCTGTTTTTT.

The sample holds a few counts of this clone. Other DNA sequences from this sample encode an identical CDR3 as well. The CDR3 loop is CASSLQGARGYTF. CDR3 DNA sequence: TGTGCCAGCAGTTTACAGGGGGCGAGGGGGTACACCTTC. This chain uses TRBV28 with TRBJ1-2, with 8 bases identical to TRBD1. CDR1 and CDR2 from the germline V gene are MDHEN and SYDVKM. The CDR3 sequence is 13 residues long. J gave up 11 bases and V 2 bases, and 7 bases lay outside the gene matches.

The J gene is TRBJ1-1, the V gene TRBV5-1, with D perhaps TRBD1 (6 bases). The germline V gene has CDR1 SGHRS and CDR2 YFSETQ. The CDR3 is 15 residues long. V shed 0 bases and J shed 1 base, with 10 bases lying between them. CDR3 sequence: CASSLGPGANTEAFF. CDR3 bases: TGCGCCAGCAGCTTGGGACCAGGGGCGAACACTGAAGCTTTCTTT.

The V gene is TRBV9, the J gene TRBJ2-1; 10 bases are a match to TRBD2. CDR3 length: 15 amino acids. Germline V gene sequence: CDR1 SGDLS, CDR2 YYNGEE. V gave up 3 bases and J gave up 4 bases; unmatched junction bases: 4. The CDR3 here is CASSGGLATYNEQFF. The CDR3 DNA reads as TGTGCCAGCAGCGGGGGACTAGCGACATACAATGAGCAGTTCTTC. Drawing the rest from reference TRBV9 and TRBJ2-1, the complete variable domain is DSGVTQTPKHLITATGQRVTLRCSPRSGDLSVYWYQQSLDQGLQFLIQYYNGEERAKGNILERFSAQQFPDLHSELNLSSLELGDSALYFCASSGGLATYNEQFFGPGTRLTVL.

CDR3 loop: CASRQAVPQGLTNEKLFF. CDR3 bases: TGTGCCAGCAGGCAAGCCGTACCGCAGGGACTAACTAATGAAAAACTGTTTTTT. The chain joins TRBV5-6 to TRBJ1-4; D is possibly TRBD1 (5 bases). From germline, CDR1 is SGHDT and CDR2 YYEEEE. Trimming removed 5 bases at V and 1 base at J, with 21 bases between. The CDR3 consists of 18 residues.

The DNA for the CDR3 is TGTGCCAGTAGTGCGTTCGGGACAGAAAACTATGGCTACACCTTC. It translates to CASSAFGTENYGYTF. The chain combines TRBV19 with TRBJ1-2; 7 bases match TRBD1. Germline CDR1 LNHDA, CDR2 SQIVND (reference sequence). The CDR3 has 15 amino acids. V dropped 5 bases and J dropped 2; count of bases not matched to a gene: 8.

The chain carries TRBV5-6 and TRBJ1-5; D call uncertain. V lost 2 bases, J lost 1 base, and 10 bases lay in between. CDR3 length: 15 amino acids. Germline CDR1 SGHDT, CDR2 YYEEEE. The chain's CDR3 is CASSLSGWSNQPQHF. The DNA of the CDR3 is TGTGCCAGCAGCTTATCGGGGTGGAGCAATCAGCCCCAGCATTTT.

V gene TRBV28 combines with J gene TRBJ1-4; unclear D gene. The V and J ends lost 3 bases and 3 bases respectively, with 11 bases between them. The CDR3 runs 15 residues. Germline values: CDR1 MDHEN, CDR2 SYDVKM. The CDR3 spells CASSFIRLANEKLFF. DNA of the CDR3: TGTGCCAGCAGTTTCATTCGTTTAGCTAATGAAAAACTGTTTTTT.

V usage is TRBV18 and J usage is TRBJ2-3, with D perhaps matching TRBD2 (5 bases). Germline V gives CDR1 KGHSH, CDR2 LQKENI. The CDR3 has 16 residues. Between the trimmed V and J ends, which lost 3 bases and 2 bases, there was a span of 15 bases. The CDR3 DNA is TGTGCCAGCTCACCGGTAGCTGGAGGCCACACAGATACGCAGTATTTT. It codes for CASSPVAGGHTDTQYF. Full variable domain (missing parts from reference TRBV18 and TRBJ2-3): NAGVMQNPRHLVRRRGQEARLRCSPMKGHSHVYWYRQLPEEGLKFMVYLQKENIIDESGMPKERFSAEFPKEGPSILRIQQVVRGDSAAYFCASSPVAGGHTDTQYFGPGTRLTVL.

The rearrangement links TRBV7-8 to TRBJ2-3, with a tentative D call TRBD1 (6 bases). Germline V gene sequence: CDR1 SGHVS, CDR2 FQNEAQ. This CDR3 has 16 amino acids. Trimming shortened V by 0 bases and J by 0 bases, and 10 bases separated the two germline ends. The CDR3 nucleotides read TGTGCCAGCAGCTTAGCGACAGGCGATAGCACAGATACGCAGTATTTT. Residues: CASSLATGDSTDTQYF.

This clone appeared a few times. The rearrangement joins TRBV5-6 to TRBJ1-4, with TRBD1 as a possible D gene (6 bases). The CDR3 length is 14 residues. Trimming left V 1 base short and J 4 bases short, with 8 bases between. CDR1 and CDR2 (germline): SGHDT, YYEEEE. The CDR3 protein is CASSLKGDNEKLFF. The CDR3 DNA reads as TGTGCCAGCAGCTTGAAGGGGGATAATGAAAAACTGTTTTTT. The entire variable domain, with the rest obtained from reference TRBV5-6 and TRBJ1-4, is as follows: DAGVTQSPTHLIKTRGQQVTLRCSPKSGHDTVSWYQQALGQGPQFIFQYYEEEERQRGNFPDRFSGHQFPNYSSELNVNALLLGDSALYLCASSLKGDNEKLFFGSGTQLSVL.

The CDR3 DNA reads as TGTGCTAGTGTTAGGGCCCAGCTCGGACTAGCCAAAAACATTCAGTACTTC. Translated, it gives CASVRAQLGLAKNIQYF. The chain joins TRBV12-5 to TRBJ2-4; TRBD2 is a possible D gene (5 bases). Germline-derived CDR1 and CDR2 are LGHNT and FRNRAP. The CDR3 length is 17 residues. V lost 7 bases and J lost 0, with 19 bases in between.

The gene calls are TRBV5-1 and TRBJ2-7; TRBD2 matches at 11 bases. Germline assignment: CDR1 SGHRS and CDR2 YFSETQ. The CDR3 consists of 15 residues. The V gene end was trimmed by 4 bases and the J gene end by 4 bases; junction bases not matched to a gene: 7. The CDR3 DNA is TGCGCCAGCAGCCGGGGGACTAGCGGAGAGTACGAGCAGTACTTC. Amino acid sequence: CASSRGTSGEYEQYF.

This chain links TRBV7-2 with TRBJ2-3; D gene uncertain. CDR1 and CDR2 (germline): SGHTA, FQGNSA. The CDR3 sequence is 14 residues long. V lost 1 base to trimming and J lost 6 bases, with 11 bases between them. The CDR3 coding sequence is TGTGCCAGCAGCTTAGGGCTGGCGGCGGATACGCAGTATTTT. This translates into CASSLGLAADTQYF.

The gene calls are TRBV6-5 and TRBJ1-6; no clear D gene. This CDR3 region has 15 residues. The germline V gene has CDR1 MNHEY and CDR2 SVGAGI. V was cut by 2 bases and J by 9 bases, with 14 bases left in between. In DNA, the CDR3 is TGTGCCAGCAGTTACAGTCGTATGGCGGGTTCACCCCTCCACTTT. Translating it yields CASSYSRMAGSPLHF.

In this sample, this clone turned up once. The CDR3 protein is CASSPARNTGELFF. In DNA form, the CDR3 reads TGTGCCAGCAGCCCCGCCAGAAACACCGGGGAGCTGTTTTTT. The genes are TRBV7-3 and TRBJ2-2; D uncertain. With 5 bases removed from V and 2 bases from J, the gap between germline ends came to 9 bases. The germline V gene has CDR1 SGHTA and CDR2 FQGTGA. This CDR3 is 14 amino acids long.

The CDR3: CASSQVGGSPLHF. CDR3 DNA sequence: TGTGCCAGTAGTCAGGTTGGTGGATCACCCCTCCACTTT. The V gene is TRBV19, the J gene TRBJ1-6, with no clear D. Trimming pared 5 bases from V and 10 bases from J, leaving 12 bases between. The CDR3 sequence is 13 residues long. In germline, CDR1 is LNHDA, CDR2 SQIVND (reference sequence).

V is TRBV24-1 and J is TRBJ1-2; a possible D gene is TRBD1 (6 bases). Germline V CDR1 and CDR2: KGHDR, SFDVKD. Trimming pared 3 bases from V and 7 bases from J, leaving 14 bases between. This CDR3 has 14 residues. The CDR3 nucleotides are TGTGCCACCAGTGATACAACAGGGTTCGCTGGCTACACCTTC. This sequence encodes CATSDTTGFAGYTF.

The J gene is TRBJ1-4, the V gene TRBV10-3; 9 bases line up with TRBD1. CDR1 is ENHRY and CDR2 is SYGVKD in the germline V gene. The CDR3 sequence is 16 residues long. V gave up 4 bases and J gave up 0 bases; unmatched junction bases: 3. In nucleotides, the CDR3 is TGTGCCATCAGTGCACAGGGGGCTGCAACTAATGAAAAACTGTTTTTT. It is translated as CAISAQGAATNEKLFF.

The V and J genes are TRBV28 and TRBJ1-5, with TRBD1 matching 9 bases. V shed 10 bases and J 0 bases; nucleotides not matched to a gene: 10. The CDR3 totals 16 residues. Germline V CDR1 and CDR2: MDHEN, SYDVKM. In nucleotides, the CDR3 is TGTGCCACCGACCGACAGGGGGGGTATAGCAATCAGCCCCAGCATTTT. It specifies CATDRQGGYSNQPQHF.

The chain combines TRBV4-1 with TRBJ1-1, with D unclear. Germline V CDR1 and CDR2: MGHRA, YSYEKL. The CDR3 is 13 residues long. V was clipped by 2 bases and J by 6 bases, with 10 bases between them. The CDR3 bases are TGCGCCAGCAGCCAAAGCGGTATCGCTGAAGCTTTCTTT. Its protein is CASSQSGIAEAFF.

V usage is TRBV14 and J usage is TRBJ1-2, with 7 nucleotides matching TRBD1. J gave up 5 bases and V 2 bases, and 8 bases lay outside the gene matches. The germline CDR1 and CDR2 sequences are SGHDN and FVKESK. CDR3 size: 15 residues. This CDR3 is CASSQIWDSQYGYTF. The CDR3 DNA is TGTGCCAGCAGCCAAATATGGGACAGCCAATATGGCTACACCTTC. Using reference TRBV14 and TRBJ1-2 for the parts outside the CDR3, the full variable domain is EAGVTQFPSHSVIEKGQTVTLRCDPISGHDNLYWYRRVMGKEIKFLLHFVKESKQDESGMPNNRFLAERTGGTYSTLKVQPAELEDSGVYFCASSQIWDSQYGYTFGSGTRLTVV.

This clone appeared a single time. The CDR3 coding sequence is TGTGCCAGCAGTTCCTTGGGGGAGGCCCTAAACTATGGCTACACCTTC. This translates into CASSSLGEALNYGYTF. V usage is TRBV28 and J usage is TRBJ1-2; TRBD1 might be the D (5 bases). Trimming pared 4 bases from V and 2 bases from J, leaving 17 bases between. This CDR3 has 16 amino acids. Germline loops: CDR1 MDHEN, CDR2 SYDVKM.